This T cell receptor beta chain was identified in a study of Ad26.COV2.S vaccination and SARS-CoV-2 variants. Across the whole study: Sample donor was a member of the COV1001 Ad26.COV2.S trial arm. Ad26.COV2.S shots went into the muscle once or twice, 56 days apart. Study-wide points: Analyses that measured TCR breadth and depth may have underestimated total T cell responses.

TCRdb keeps only in-frame clones here, not all; method: immunoSEQ multiplex PCR. The profile shows approximately 420,000 clones, 88% of them singletons. The ends were cut back, 3 bases at V and 1 base at J, with 11 bases in the middle. The CDR3 sequence is 14 residues long. Germline V gene data show CDR1 as SGDLS and CDR2 as YYNGEE. Treatment denoted: around 19 received Ad26.COV2.S at low or high dose, single or two shots; about 5 received placebo; per-sample allocation not given. Samples analyzed were those drawn on day 63 after the first vaccine or placebo injection. An 18-55-year-old adult in Boston served as donor. As to this clone: Its specificity is unknown.

The receptor comes from a person between 18 and 59 years old who received the Ad26.COV2.S COVID-19 vaccine or a placebo. Sample: peripheral blood, taken in a trial of Ad26.COV2.S vaccine versus placebo. The rearrangement links TRBV9 to TRBJ2-7, with D hard to call. The CDR3 reads CASSAPSISYEQYF. CDR3 DNA: TGTGCCAGCAGCGCTCCCTCCATATCCTACGAGCAGTACTTC.